The sample holds a few counts of the clone carrying this T cell receptor (beta chain). These data are taken from a study of T-cell memory formation after mild COVID-19. The authors produced TCR alpha and TCR beta cDNA libraries with sample barcodes and UMIs by 5'RACE using constant-segment primers. TCRdb passed the 5' RACE reads through MiXCR, listing each CDR3 protein once. The sample records 150,000 to 200,000 distinct CDR3 sequences, roughly 30% being singletons. The sequenced material came from PBMCs or a T cell subset sorted from them (not recorded which). The sequence was collected from an adult woman who had mild COVID-19 (a few samples of this study predate the infection). Cell type and time point are not known.

In nucleotides, the CDR3 is TGTGCCAGCAGCTTAGGGGTCGGGACTAGCTACGAGCAGTACTTC. Its protein product is CASSLGVGTSYEQYF. The gene calls are TRBV7-9 and TRBJ2-7; 8 nucleotides line up with TRBD2. Trimming took 1 base from V and 3 from J; bases not matched to a gene: 5. The CDR3 has 15 residues. Germline values: CDR1 SEHNR, CDR2 FQNEAQ (reference sequence).